This T cell receptor beta chain was captured by sequencing in a study of blood T cell repertoires in COVID-19. Looking at the study overall: Both acute and convalescent COVID-19 samples were obtained from the United States, Italy and Spain. PBMCs, B-cell-depleted T cells, or T cells provided the cDNA or gDNA that made up the material.

Per the original data handling: The authors estimated nucleated cell counts from reference gene primer amplification. TCRdb keeps only in-frame clones here, not all; method: immunoSEQ multiplex PCR. The D gene and trimming were derived from the DNA, and the V and J assignments and clone size from that table. The repertoire consists of 200,000 to 250,000 clones, with 86% occurring once and the leading ten covering roughly 2.3%. The sample taken for sequencing was peripheral blood. This clonotype was obtained from a man aged 25-40 years who had recovered from COVID-19.

CDR3 sequence reads: CASSQGRGQGADEQYF. The DNA of the CDR3 is TGTGCCAGCAGCCAAGGGCGGGGACAGGGGGCGGACGAGCAGTACTTC. The chain recombines TRBV3-1 (or the pseudogene TRBV3-2) with TRBJ2-7, with 12 positions matching TRBD1. Germline CDR1 reads LGHDT; CDR2 reads YNNKEL (reference sequence). The junction had 6 bases not matched to a gene; V was cut back by 1 base and J by 5 bases. This CDR3 has 16 amino acids.